Only one count was recorded for the clone carrying this T cell receptor beta chain. The sample comes from a study of control samples from healthy donors and cancer patients. Looked up from germline, CDR1 is LGHDT and CDR2 is YNNKEL (reference sequence). Trimming took off 0 bases at V and 0 bases at J, with 9 bases between the two ends. The CDR3 is 16 residues long. The table came from immunoSEQ multiplex PCR; TCRdb's copy has only in-frame clones and leaves some out. The sample carries tens of thousands of clones, about 93% recorded once. The clonotype originates from a man between 25 and 39 years old in good health. J is TRBJ1-3 and V is TRBV3-1 (or the pseudogene TRBV3-2); D remains unclear. The specimen sequenced was blood. CDR3 DNA sequence: TGTGCCAGCAGCCAAGACGCCGGGAACTCTGGAAACACCATATATTTT. This translates into CASSQDAGNSGNTIYF.